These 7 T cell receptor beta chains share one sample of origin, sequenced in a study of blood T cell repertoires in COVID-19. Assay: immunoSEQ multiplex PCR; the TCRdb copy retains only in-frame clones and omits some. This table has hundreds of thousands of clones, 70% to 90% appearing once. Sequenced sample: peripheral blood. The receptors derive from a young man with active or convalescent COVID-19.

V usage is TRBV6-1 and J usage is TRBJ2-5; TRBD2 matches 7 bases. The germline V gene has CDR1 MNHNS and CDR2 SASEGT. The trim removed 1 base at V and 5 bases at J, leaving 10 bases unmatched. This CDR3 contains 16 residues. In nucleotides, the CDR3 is TGTGCCAGCAGTGAAGGAACGGGGGGAGGGGTGGAGACCCAGTACTTC. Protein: CASSEGTGGGVETQYF.

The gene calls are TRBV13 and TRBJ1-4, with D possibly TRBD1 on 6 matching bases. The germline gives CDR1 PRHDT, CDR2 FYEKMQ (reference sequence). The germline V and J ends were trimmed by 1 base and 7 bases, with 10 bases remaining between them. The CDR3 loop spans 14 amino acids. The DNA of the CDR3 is TGTGCCAGCAGCTTAGTTGGGGGCAGTGAAAAACTGTTTTTT. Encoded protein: CASSLVGGSEKLFF.

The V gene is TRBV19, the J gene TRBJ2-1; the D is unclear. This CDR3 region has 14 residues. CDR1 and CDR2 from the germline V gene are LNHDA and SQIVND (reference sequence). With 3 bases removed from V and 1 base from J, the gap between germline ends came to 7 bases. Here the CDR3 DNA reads TGTGCCAGTAGTATGGTGACTTCCTACAATGAGCAGTTCTTC. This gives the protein CASSMVTSYNEQFF.

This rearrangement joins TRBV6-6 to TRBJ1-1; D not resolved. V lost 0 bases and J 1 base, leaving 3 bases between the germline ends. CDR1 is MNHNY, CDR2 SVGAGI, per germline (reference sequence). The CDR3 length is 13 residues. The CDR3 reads CASSYSRNTEAFF. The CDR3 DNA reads TGTGCCAGCAGTTACTCTAGGAACACTGAAGCTTTCTTT.

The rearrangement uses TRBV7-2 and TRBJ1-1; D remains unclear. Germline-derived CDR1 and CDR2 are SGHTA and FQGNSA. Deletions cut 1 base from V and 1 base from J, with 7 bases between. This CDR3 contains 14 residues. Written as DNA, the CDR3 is TGTGCCAGCAGCTTAGTAGCCACGAACACTGAAGCTTTCTTT. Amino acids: CASSLVATNTEAFF. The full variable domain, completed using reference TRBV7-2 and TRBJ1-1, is GAGVSQSPSNKVTEKGKDVELRCDPISGHTALYWYRQSLGQGLEFLIYFQGNSAPDKSGLPSDRFSAERTGGSVSTLTIQRTQQEDSAVYLCASSLVATNTEAFFGQGTRLTVV.

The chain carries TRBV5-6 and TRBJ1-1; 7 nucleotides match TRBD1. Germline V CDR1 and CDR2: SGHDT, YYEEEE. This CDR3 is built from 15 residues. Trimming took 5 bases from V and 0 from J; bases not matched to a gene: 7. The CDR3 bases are TGTGCCAGCAGGCCACCAGGGGGGATGAACACTGAAGCTTTCTTT. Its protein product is CASRPPGGMNTEAFF.

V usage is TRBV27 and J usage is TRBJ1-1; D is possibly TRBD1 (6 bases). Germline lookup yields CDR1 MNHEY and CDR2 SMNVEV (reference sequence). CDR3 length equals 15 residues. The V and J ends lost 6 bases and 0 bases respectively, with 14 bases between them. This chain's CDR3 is CASRWGHLMNTEAFF. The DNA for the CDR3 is TGTGCCAGCAGATGGGGACATCTGATGAACACTGAAGCTTTCTTT.